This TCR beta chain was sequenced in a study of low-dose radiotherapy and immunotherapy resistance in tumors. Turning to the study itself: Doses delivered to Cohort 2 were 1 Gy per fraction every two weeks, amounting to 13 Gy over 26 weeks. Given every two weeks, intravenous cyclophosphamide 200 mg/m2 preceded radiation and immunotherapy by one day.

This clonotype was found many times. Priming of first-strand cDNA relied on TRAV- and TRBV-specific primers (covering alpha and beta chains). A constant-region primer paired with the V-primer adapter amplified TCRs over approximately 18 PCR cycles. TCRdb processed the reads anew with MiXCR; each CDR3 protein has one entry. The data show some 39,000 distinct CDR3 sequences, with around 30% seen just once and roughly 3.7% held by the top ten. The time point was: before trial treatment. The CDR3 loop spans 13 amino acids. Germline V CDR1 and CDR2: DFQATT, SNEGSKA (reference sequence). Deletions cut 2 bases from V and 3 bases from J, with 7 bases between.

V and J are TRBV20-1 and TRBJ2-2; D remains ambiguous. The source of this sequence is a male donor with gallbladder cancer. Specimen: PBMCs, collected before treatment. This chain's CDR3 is CSARRLDTGELFF. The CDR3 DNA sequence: TGCAGTGCTAGAAGGTTGGACACCGGGGAGCTGTTTTTT.